Shown below are 16 T cell receptor beta chains from a single sample sequenced in a study of T cell clones after liver transplantation. Only in-frame clones appear in the TCRdb table, and some are missing; sequencing was by immunoSEQ multiplex PCR. The sample has roughly 67,000 clones, nearly 95% seen once; the top ten hold approximately 1%. Sequenced material: CD4+ T cells from blood, taken 25 months after liver transplant. These TCRs come from a human patient who received a liver transplant. A subset of T cells may come from the graft donor.

V usage is TRBV7-2 and J usage is TRBJ2-2; tentative D call: TRBD2 (6 bases). This CDR3 comprises 17 residues. Germline CDR1 and CDR2: SGHTA and FQGNSA. Trimming left V 5 bases short and J 1 base short, with 17 bases between. The CDR3 region has the DNA TGTGCCAGCAGCAACCCTCGTGGTAGCGGGAACACCGGGGAGCTGTTTTTT. Translating it yields CASSNPRGSGNTGELFF.

The chain joins TRBV9 to TRBJ2-2; TRBD1 matches 7 bases. The J segment lost 4 bases and the V segment lost 0 bases, leaving 6 bases of the junction unmatched. The CDR3 runs 16 residues. CDR1 SGDLS and CDR2 YYNGEE come from the germline V gene. The DNA of the CDR3 is TGTGCCAGCAGCGTAGGGGACAGTACCGTCACCGGGGAGCTGTTTTTT. Translation: CASSVGDSTVTGELFF.

The rearrangement uses TRBV4-1 and TRBJ2-2; 9 positions match TRBD1. The V and J ends lost 2 bases and 7 bases, in that order; junction bases with no gene match: 11. From germline, CDR1 is MGHRA and CDR2 YSYEKL. The CDR3 totals 17 residues. The CDR3 DNA is TGCGCCAGCAGCCAAAGGGCGACAGGGGGTCACAACGGGGAGCTGTTTTTT. It encodes CASSQRATGGHNGELFF.

The chain joins TRBV11-3 to TRBJ2-1; D uncertain. V lost 4 bases and J lost 2, with 3 bases in between. This CDR3 is 12 amino acids long. The germline gives CDR1 SGHNT, CDR2 YENEEA. The CDR3 nucleotides are TGTGCCAGCAGCTGGACCTACAATGAGCAGTTCTTC. Translating it yields CASSWTYNEQFF.

This chain joins TRBV7-2 and TRBJ2-1; 8 bases fit TRBD2. V lost 1 base to trimming and J lost 8 bases; unmatched junction nucleotides: 10. The CDR3 loop spans 16 amino acids. From germline, CDR1 is SGHTA and CDR2 FQGNSA. The CDR3 DNA reads as TGTGCCAGCAGCTTAGGACCGGGAGGGGGGCAGGATGAGCAGTTCTTC. It codes for CASSLGPGGGQDEQFF.

This clone was found once. The rearrangement joins TRBV6-5 to TRBJ1-2; D possibly corresponds to TRBD1 (6 bases). Germline CDR1 and CDR2: MNHEY and SVGAGI. This CDR3 is built from 15 residues. V lost 0 bases and J lost 7, with 15 bases in between. The CDR3 spells CASSYSGGFGSGYTF. The CDR3 coding sequence is TGTGCCAGCAGTTACTCTGGGGGCTTTGGGAGTGGCTACACCTTC.

The chain combines TRBV28 with TRBJ2-3; the D gene is possibly TRBD1 (6 bases). The CDR3 loop spans 16 amino acids. V lost 5 bases and J 4 bases, leaving 19 bases between the germline ends. Germline CDR1 and CDR2: MDHEN and SYDVKM. Written as DNA, the CDR3 is TGTGCCAGCAGTCAGACCCAGGTAGAGGGGGCAGATACGCAGTATTTT. Its protein is CASSQTQVEGADTQYF. The whole variable domain, filled in from reference TRBV28 and TRBJ2-3, reads DVKVTQSSRYLVKRTGEKVFLECVQDMDHENMFWYRQDPGLGLRLIYFSYDVKMKEKGDIPEGYSVSREKKERFSLILESASTNQTSMYLCASSQTQVEGADTQYFGPGTRLTVL.

J is TRBJ2-1 and V is TRBV7-6, with a weak D call TRBD2 (6 bases). The germline V and J ends were trimmed by 5 bases and 8 bases, with 19 bases remaining between them. CDR1 SGHVS and CDR2 FNYEAQ come from the germline V gene. There are 15 residues in the CDR3. The CDR3 sequence: CASSLLRRGMDEQFF. The DNA for the CDR3 is TGTGCCAGCAGCCTACTGCGCCGGGGGATGGATGAGCAGTTCTTC.

This chain uses TRBV6-5 with TRBJ2-1; 7 bases match TRBD1. V shed 7 bases and J 7 bases; nucleotides not matched to a gene: 10. Per the germline V gene, CDR1 is MNHEY and CDR2 is SVGAGI. CDR3 length: 14 residues. Written as DNA, the CDR3 is TGTGCCAGCAAAATAAGGGGGACAGTGAATGAGCAGTTCTTC. The encoded protein is CASKIRGTVNEQFF.

The chain couples TRBV28 to TRBJ2-5; the D gene could be TRBD1 or TRBD2 (6 bases each). Germline V gives CDR1 MDHEN, CDR2 SYDVKM. V was clipped by 2 bases and J by 1 base, with 14 bases between them. The CDR3 extends over 16 amino acids. In DNA form, the CDR3 reads TGTGCCAGCAGTTTAGGGGGGTGGACAGCCCAAGAGACCCAGTACTTC. This codes for CASSLGGWTAQETQYF.

V usage is TRBV5-1 and J usage is TRBJ1-1; no clear D gene. This CDR3 is 13 amino acids long. V shed 4 bases and J shed 4 bases, with 11 bases lying between them. Per the germline V gene, CDR1 is SGHRS and CDR2 is YFSETQ. The CDR3 here is CASSQMEFTEAFF. For the CDR3, the DNA is TGCGCCAGCAGCCAGATGGAGTTCACTGAAGCTTTCTTT.

This rearrangement joins TRBV2 to TRBJ2-1, with D unclear. The CDR3 contains 12 residues. Trimming pared 5 bases from V and 6 bases from J, leaving 8 bases between. Germline-derived CDR1 and CDR2 are SNHLY and FYNNEI. The CDR3 loop reads CASSPGFNEQFF. The CDR3 coding sequence is TGTGCCAGCAGTCCCGGCTTCAATGAGCAGTTCTTC.

This clone was observed once. J is TRBJ2-7 and V is TRBV5-4, with 15 bases lining up with TRBD2. Germline V CDR1 and CDR2: SGHNT, YYREEE (reference sequence). The length of the CDR3 is 16 residues. The J segment lost 4 bases and the V segment lost 3 bases, leaving 5 bases of the junction unmatched. The CDR3 here is CASSSGTSGRIYEQYF. Written as DNA, the CDR3 is TGTGCCAGCAGCTCCGGGACTAGCGGGAGGATTTACGAGCAGTACTTC.

The chain is built from TRBV9 and TRBJ1-1; perhaps TRBD1 as D (5 bases). Germline V gene sequence: CDR1 SGDLS, CDR2 YYNGEE. The CDR3 runs 15 residues. V lost 4 bases and J lost 4, with 17 bases in between. The CDR3 reads CASSSGTVRGTEAFF. The CDR3 bases are TGTGCCAGCAGCTCGGGGACGGTTCGGGGCACTGAAGCTTTCTTT.

This sequence joins TRBV28 and TRBJ1-5; the match to TRBD1 covers 8 bases. CDR1 is MDHEN, CDR2 SYDVKM, per germline. After removal of 5 bases from V and 7 bases from J, the junction contained 13 bases not matched to a gene. The CDR3 covers 16 residues. CDR3 sequence: CASSPPRTRGQQPQHF. Here the CDR3 DNA reads TGTGCCAGCAGTCCCCCCCGAACCAGGGGGCAGCAGCCCCAGCATTTT.

This chain links TRBV9 with TRBJ2-1; 9 bases match TRBD1. The ends lost 4 bases at V and 10 bases at J; junction bases unmatched: 12. The CDR3 consists of 15 residues. CDR1 and CDR2 from the germline V gene are SGDLS and YYNGEE. The CDR3 sequence is CASSPDLQGAAEQFF. CDR3 DNA: TGTGCCAGCAGCCCAGACTTACAGGGGGCTGCGGAGCAGTTCTTC.